This T cell receptor beta chain was documented in a study of blood T cell repertoires in COVID-19. The germline CDR1 and CDR2 sequences are KGHDR and SFDVKD. The ends were cut back, 2 bases at V and 1 base at J, with 13 bases in the middle. The CDR3 is 16 residues long. Method: immunoSEQ multiplex PCR; TCRdb's copy keeps in-frame clones and lacks some. In the table there are roughly 440,000 clones, about 91% of which are singletons. Sample: peripheral blood. This sequence originates from a woman aged 45 to 65 with COVID-19, enrolled during active disease. The chain carries TRBV24-1 and TRBJ1-2; tentative D call: TRBD1 (6 bases). CDR3 protein: CATSDSSRGYNYGYTF. CDR3 bases: TGTGCCACCAGTGATTCCTCAAGGGGGTATAACTATGGCTACACCTTC.